The sequence of this T cell receptor (beta chain) was determined in a study of blood T cell repertoires in COVID-19. Sequencing used immunoSEQ multiplex PCR; TCRdb keeps in-frame clones, though not all of them. The sample carries approximately 60,000 clones, 75% to 90% recorded once. Germline V gives CDR1 PRHDT, CDR2 FYEKMQ (reference sequence). V was clipped by 11 bases and J by 5 bases; unmatched bases: 12. This CDR3 has 14 residues. The sample consisted of peripheral blood. The chain is built from TRBV13 and TRBJ2-3, with 8 bases fitting TRBD2. The TCR was taken from a woman at least 80 years old with COVID-19, enrolled during active disease. The CDR3 is CAASRGGRGDTQYF. In DNA, the CDR3 is TGTGCCGCTTCCCGCGGGGGGCGGGGAGATACGCAGTATTTT.